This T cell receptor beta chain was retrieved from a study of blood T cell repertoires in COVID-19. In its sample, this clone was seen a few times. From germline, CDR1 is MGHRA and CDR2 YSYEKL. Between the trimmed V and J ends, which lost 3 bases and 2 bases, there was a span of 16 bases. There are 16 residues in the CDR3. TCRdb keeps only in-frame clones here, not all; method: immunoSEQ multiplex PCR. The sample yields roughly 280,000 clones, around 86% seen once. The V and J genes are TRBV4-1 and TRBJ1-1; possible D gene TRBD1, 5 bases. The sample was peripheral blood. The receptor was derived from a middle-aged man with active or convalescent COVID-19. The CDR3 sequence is CASSHTWEGRNTEAFF. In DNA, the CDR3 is TGCGCCAGCAGCCACACCTGGGAGGGACGTAACACTGAAGCTTTCTTT.